Listed below are T cell receptor beta chains from one sample, sequenced in a study of shared clonotypes between healthy human individuals. Some clones are missing from TCRdb's copy, which holds only in-frame ones; the method was immunoSEQ multiplex PCR. This table has 2 million to 3 million clones, roughly nine tenths appearing once. What was sequenced was naive CD4+ T cells sorted from blood. All receptors derive from a young man in good health. Each CDR3 is given with its conserved first and last residue. The D gene is left open where the match is weak. Only some rows state a clone size, as once, few, many or a class for expanded clones.

size	V	J	D	CDR3	DNA
NA	TRBV6-1	TRBJ1-5	NA	CASSGARLGGQPQHF	TGTGCCAGCTCGGGGGCCCGACTGGGGGGTCAGCCCCAGCATTTT
NA	TRBV2	TRBJ2-3	TRBD2	CATPTSGPTDTQYF	TGTGCGACCCCGACTAGCGGTCCCACAGATACGCAGTATTTT
NA	TRBV7-9	TRBJ1-1	NA	CASSWGGYTNTEAFF	TGTGCCAGCAGCTGGGGGGGCTATACGAACACTGAAGCTTTCTTT
NA	TRBV5-1	TRBJ2-6	NA	CASSLDSTSSGANVLTF	TGCGCCAGCAGCTTGGACAGCACATCCTCTGGGGCCAACGTCCTGACTTTC
NA	TRBV6-1	TRBJ1-1	NA	CASSAVGGSTEAFF	TGTGCCAGCAGTGCCGTTGGGGGGAGCACTGAAGCTTTCTTT
NA	TRBV18	TRBJ1-4	NA	CASSESLNEKLFF	TGTGCCAGCTCAGAGTCCCTTAATGAAAAACTGTTTTTT
NA	TRBV27	TRBJ1-1	NA	CASTTWGGMNTEAFF	TGTGCCAGCACCACCTGGGGGGGAATGAACACTGAAGCTTTCTTT
NA	TRBV19	TRBJ1-2	TRBD1	CASSMGTASSLNYGYTF	TGTGCCAGTAGTATGGGGACAGCCTCTTCCCTTAACTATGGCTACACCTTC
NA	TRBV28	TRBJ2-7	TRBD2	CASSFTYAGASYEQYF	TGTGCCAGCAGTTTCACCTACGCGGGAGCGAGCTACGAGCAGTACTTC
NA	TRBV18	TRBJ1-1	NA	CASSPRTPSFTGYTEAFF	TGTGCCAGCTCACCACGTACGCCCTCCTTTACCGGGTACACTGAAGCTTTCTTT
NA	TRBV19	TRBJ1-1	NA	CASSISDTEAFF	TGTGCCAGTAGTATAAGTGACACTGAAGCTTTCTTT
NA	TRBV6-5	TRBJ1-1	NA	CASRTQGSLLAFF	TGTGCCAGCAGGACACAGGGATCTCTCTTAGCTTTCTTT
NA	TRBV18	TRBJ2-5	TRBD2	CASSPLAGGGETQYF	TGTGCCAGCTCACCTCTAGCGGGGGGTGGAGAGACCCAGTACTTC
once	TRBV7-9	TRBJ2-3	NA	CASSLAITDTQYF	TGTGCCAGCAGCTTAGCCATAACAGATACGCAGTATTTT
once	TRBV5-1	TRBJ2-5	NA	CASSLDRPSRETQYF	TGCGCCAGCAGCTTAGACCGGCCCTCACGGGAGACCCAGTACTTC
NA	TRBV7-9	TRBJ2-2	NA	CASSSRGDSRTGELFF	TGTGCCAGCAGCTCCCGAGGGGATTCCCGCACCGGGGAGCTGTTTTTT
NA	TRBV5-1	TRBJ1-1	TRBD1	CASSGGGPNTEAFF	TGCGCCAGCAGCGGAGGGGGCCCGAACACTGAAGCTTTCTTT
few	TRBV2	TRBJ1-6	TRBD1	CASSVGTGRSPLHF	TGTGCCAGCAGCGTCGGGACAGGGCGTTCACCCCTCCACTTT
NA	TRBV6-5	TRBJ2-3	NA	CASGQSTDTQYF	TGTGCCAGCGGACAGAGCACAGATACGCAGTATTTT
NA	TRBV6-1	TRBJ2-1	NA	CASSETSINEQFF	TGTGCCAGCAGTGAAACTAGCATCAATGAGCAGTTCTTC